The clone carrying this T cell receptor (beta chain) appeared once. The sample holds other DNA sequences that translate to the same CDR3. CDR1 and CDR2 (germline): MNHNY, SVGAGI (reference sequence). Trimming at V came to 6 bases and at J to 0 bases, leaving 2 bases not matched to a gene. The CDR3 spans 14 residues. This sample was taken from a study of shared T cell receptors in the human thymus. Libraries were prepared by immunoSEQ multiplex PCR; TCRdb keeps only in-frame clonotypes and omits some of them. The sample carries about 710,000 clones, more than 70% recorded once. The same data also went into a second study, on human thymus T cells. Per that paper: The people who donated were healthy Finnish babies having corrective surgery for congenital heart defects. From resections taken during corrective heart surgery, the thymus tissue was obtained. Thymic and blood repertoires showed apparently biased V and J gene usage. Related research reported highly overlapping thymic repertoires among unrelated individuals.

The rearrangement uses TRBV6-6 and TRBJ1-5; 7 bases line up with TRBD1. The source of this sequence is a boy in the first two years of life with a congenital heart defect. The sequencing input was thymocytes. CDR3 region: CASSRTGSNQPQHF. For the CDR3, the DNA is TGTGCCAGCAGCAGGACAGGTAGCAATCAGCCCCAGCATTTT.